This TCR beta chain was found in a study of blood T cell repertoires in COVID-19. Study-level background: Samples taken during acute and convalescent COVID-19 were collected in the United States, Italy and Spain. T cells, B-cell-depleted T cells, or PBMCs supplied cDNA or gDNA.

In the original analysis: How many nucleated cells were present was estimated from reference gene primer amplification. Assay used: immunoSEQ multiplex PCR; TCRdb lists only in-frame clones, some missing. Clone size and V and J calls were adopted from that table, with D and trimming inferred from the DNA. The sample records 65,000 to 85,000 clones, approximately 79% being singletons. Sequenced sample: peripheral blood. This TCR came from a woman older than 75 with active or convalescent COVID-19.

The CDR3 loop reads CASSLVPGAYEQYF. Here the CDR3 DNA reads TGTGCCAGCAGCTTGGTTCCCGGTGCCTACGAGCAGTACTTC. The genes are TRBV5-5 and TRBJ2-7; D is uncertain. The CDR3 extends over 14 amino acids. Germline CDR1 and CDR2: SGHKS and YYEKEE (reference sequence). Trimming stripped 0 bases from V and 2 bases from J, with 9 bases between.